These 5 T cell receptor beta chains originate from one sample sequenced in a study of cytomegalovirus exposure and HLA in healthy donors. The PCR used 60 Vbeta and 13 Jbeta primers. The table came from immunoSEQ multiplex PCR; TCRdb's copy has only in-frame clones and leaves some out. The data hold about 90,000 clones, with around 71% observed a single time. Sequenced: PBMCs. The receptors shown here come from a man in his thirties or forties in good health and CMV-seronegative.

The chain uses TRBV7-2 and TRBJ1-1; 7 nucleotides match TRBD1. Germline V gene lookup returns CDR1 SGHTA and CDR2 FQGNSA. The CDR3 has 15 residues. V trimming: 5 bases; J trimming: 4 bases; junction bases outside the gene matches: 10. The CDR3 sequence: CASSPTDRIRTEAFF. In DNA, the CDR3 is TGTGCCAGCAGCCCAACGGACAGGATTCGCACTGAAGCTTTCTTT.

The chain recombines TRBV6-6 with TRBJ1-2; D may be TRBD1 (5 bases). Germline V lookup: CDR1 MNHNY, CDR2 SVGAGI (reference sequence). Trimming shortened V by 6 bases and J by 2 bases, and 16 bases separated the two germline ends. This CDR3 comprises 15 residues. The DNA of the CDR3 is TGTGCCAGCAGCCAATCGCCCAGGGCCAACTATGGCTACACCTTC. This sequence encodes CASSQSPRANYGYTF.

The rearrangement joins TRBV27 to TRBJ1-2, with D tentatively TRBD1 (5 bases). Trimming removed 6 bases from V and 8 bases from J, with 16 bases in between. Per germline, CDR1 MNHEY and CDR2 SMNVEV (reference sequence). CDR3 length equals 13 residues. Here the CDR3 DNA reads TGTGCCAGCAGCCCAGCGGGGGGGAACGGCTACACCTTC. It yields the protein CASSPAGGNGYTF.

In its sample, this clone was seen once. The chain employs TRBV19 and TRBJ1-5; possible D gene TRBD1, 6 bases. The CDR3 is made up of 14 amino acids. V was shortened by 8 bases and J by 0 bases, with 11 bases between the two germline ends. Looked up from germline, CDR1 is LNHDA and CDR2 is SQIVND (reference sequence). For the CDR3, the DNA is TGTGCCAGTTGTTACAGGGATAGCAATCAGCCCCAGCATTTT. Protein: CASCYRDSNQPQHF.

In this sample, this clone turned up once. The same CDR3 can be traced to other DNA sequences in this sample. This chain connects TRBV27 to TRBJ2-2, with D possibly being TRBD2 (5 bases). The V and J ends lost 2 bases and 4 bases respectively, with 8 bases between them. From germline, CDR1 is MNHEY and CDR2 SMNVEV (reference sequence). CDR3 length equals 14 residues. Here the CDR3 DNA reads TGTGCCAGCAGTTTACGAGGGTTCACCGGGGAGCTGTTTTTT. Translation: CASSLRGFTGELFF.